The source of this T cell receptor (beta chain) is a study of siplizumab effects on memory and regulatory T cells. Germline assignment: CDR1 SGHNT and CDR2 YENEEA. V shed 4 bases and J shed 3 bases, with 15 bases lying between them. The CDR3 loop spans 15 amino acids. A remark on this clone: Its antigen is not known.

Study results and limitations: Unstimulated subset assignment was obtained for only a minor fraction of alloreactive clones. Memory cells that were CD4+ and unstimulated gave rise to alloreactive sequences, which siplizumab significantly reduced. The authors could not assign a naive or memory phenotype to roughly 75-97% of proliferating CD4+ or CD8+ clones.

Assays examined around 100,000 TCR templates per sample. The protocol was immunoSEQ multiplex PCR, while the TCRdb copy is restricted to in-frame clones and leaves out a portion. This sample has 70,000 to 95,000 clones, with roughly 93% found just once. The source of this sequence is a human donor in good health. This chain links TRBV11-3 with TRBJ1-1, with D possibly TRBD1 on 5 matching bases. The sequenced material came from CD8+ T cells sorted from blood. The CDR3 DNA follows: TGTGCCAGCAGCTCGCCTGAGGGGCAAGACACTGAAGCTTTCTTT. It specifies CASSSPEGQDTEAFF.